The 3 T cell receptor beta chains below come from one sample, sequenced in a study of blood T cell repertoires in COVID-19 (dated by TCRdb to 2020 to 2022). The library was built by means of the immunoSEQ multiplex PCR assay. Drawn from immuneACCESS, this table holds only the in-frame rearrangements with V and J called that TCRdb kept. Clones are partly lost; checked studies trace under half to an unresolved V gene and leave the rest unexplained. The sample table lists around 500,000 clones, approximately 85% of them with a count of one. The ten most abundant clones make up approximately 2.9% of the sample. The specimen was peripheral blood. The origin of the receptors is a human donor in a cohort sampled during active COVID-19.

The chain employs TRBV19 and TRBJ1-6; D is unresolved. The germline V gene has CDR1 LNHDA and CDR2 SQIVND (reference sequence). V lost 2 bases to trimming and J lost 9 bases, with 17 bases between them. The length of the CDR3 is 16 residues. In DNA, the CDR3 is TGTGCCAGTAGTATAACGGCAGGCACCCTTGGTTCACCCCTCCACTTT. Translating it yields CASSITAGTLGSPLHF.

V is TRBV19 and J is TRBJ2-6; D perhaps matches TRBD2 (5 bases). Trimming shortened V by 4 bases and J by 0 bases, and 10 bases separated the two germline ends. This CDR3 contains 16 residues. The germline V gene has CDR1 LNHDA and CDR2 SQIVND (reference sequence). The CDR3 coding sequence is TGTGCCAGTAGTACCTCGAGGGCCTCTGGGGCCAACGTCCTGACTTTC. The encoded protein is CASSTSRASGANVLTF.

The gene calls are TRBV5-4 and TRBJ2-3, with 9 positions matching TRBD2. Losses at the gene ends were 3 bases for V and 3 bases for J; bases not matched to a gene: 14. The CDR3 has 18 amino acids. CDR1 SGHNT and CDR2 YYREEE come from the germline V gene (reference sequence). The CDR3 reads CASSSEPVAGERTDTQYF. The CDR3 DNA is TGTGCCAGCAGCTCCGAACCTGTAGCGGGAGAAAGAACAGATACGCAGTATTTT.